This T cell receptor beta chain emerged from a study of cytomegalovirus exposure and HLA in healthy donors. This clone appeared once. The antigen remains unidentified. The V gene end was trimmed by 4 bases and the J gene end by 4 bases; junction bases not matched to a gene: 8. Germline V lookup: CDR1 SGHDT, CDR2 YYEEEE. This CDR3 has 16 residues. The PCR employed 60 Vbeta primers together with 13 Jbeta primers. Produced via immunoSEQ multiplex PCR; TCRdb's table is partial and in-frame only. The data contain more than 15,000 clones, 60% to 80% of them singletons. Findings and caveats of the study: In vitro work confirmed that a few CMV-associated chains recognize CMV antigens. Reportedly, TCR beta sequences accurately predicted HLA-A and HLA-B alleles in most subjects. What was likely a sequencing artifact was a cluster of highly shared sequence variants. Published work reported that the classifier diagnosed cytomegalovirus status with high specificity and sensitivity.

Sequencing input: PBMCs. The chain recombines TRBV5-6 with TRBJ2-1; 10 bases are a match to TRBD2. This receptor was identified in a man in his late teens or twenties in good health and CMV-seronegative. The CDR3 coding sequence is TGTGCCAGCAGCGGGGTCCTAGCGGGGGAGTACAATGAGCAGTTCTTC. This gives the protein CASSGVLAGEYNEQFF.